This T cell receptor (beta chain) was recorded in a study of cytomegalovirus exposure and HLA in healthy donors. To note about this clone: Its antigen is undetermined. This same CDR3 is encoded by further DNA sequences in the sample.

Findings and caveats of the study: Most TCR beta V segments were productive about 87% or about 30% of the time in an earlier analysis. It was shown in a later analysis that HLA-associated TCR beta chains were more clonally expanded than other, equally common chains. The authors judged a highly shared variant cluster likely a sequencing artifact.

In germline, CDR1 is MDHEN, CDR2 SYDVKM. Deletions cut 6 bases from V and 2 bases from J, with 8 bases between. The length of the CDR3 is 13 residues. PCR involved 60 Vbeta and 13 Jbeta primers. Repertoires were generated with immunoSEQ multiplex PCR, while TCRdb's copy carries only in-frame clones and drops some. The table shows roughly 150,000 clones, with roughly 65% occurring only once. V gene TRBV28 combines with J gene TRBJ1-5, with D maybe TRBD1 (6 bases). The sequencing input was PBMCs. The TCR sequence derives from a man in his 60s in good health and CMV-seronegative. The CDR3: CASSPGGNQPQHF. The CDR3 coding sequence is TGTGCCAGCAGCCCAGGGGGCAATCAGCCCCAGCATTTT.